Many counts were recorded for the clone carrying this T cell receptor (beta chain). Antigen specificity is unknown. As for time point: patch test 1, 2 weeks after DPC sensitization. Documented treatment: therapeutic diphenylcyclopropenone sensitization with weekly scalp DPC. Patch tests were applied only after blood draws. The data were obtained in a study of human T cells and chemical hapten exposure. Study context: During the approximately 24-week study period, patients had diphenylcyclopropenone applied to the scalp every week. Enrolled patients were predominantly female and had alopecia areata, totalis or universalis.

The CDR3 totals 14 residues. Germline loops: CDR1 SGDLS, CDR2 YYNGEE. V was shortened by 0 bases and J by 4 bases, with 10 bases between the two germline ends. Findings of the study overall: No shift was seen in TCRs above 1 in 1000 frequency with DPC sensitization.

Via MiXCR, TCRdb re-called the RACE reads, giving one row per CDR3 protein. The profile shows approximately 82,000 distinct CDR3 sequences, about an eighth of them singletons. This chain uses TRBV9 with TRBJ1-2; no definite D call. The source was whole blood, collected in connection with sensitization to the hapten diphenylcyclopropenone (DPC). The receptor was derived from a woman aged 60-75 years with alopecia areata. Some clones in this sample may be carry-over from other donors' samples. The CDR3 loop is CASSVEAVSYGYTF. The CDR3 DNA is TGTGCCAGCAGCGTAGAAGCCGTAAGCTATGGCTACACCTTC.